Here is one T cell receptor (beta chain) with its context. Only one count was recorded for this clone. No cognate antigen has been identified for it. Per-base quality was not reported, and no clone a single base away is much larger than it. This specimen comes from a study of OX40 agonist ivuxolimab in advanced cancers. Looking at the study overall: The costimulatory receptor OX40 (CD134) was targeted by ivuxolimab, a fully human IgG2 agonistic monoclonal antibody. Intravenous ivuxolimab was administered to patients every 2 weeks at six dose levels: 0.01, 0.1, 0.3, 1.5, 3 and 10 mg/kg. In the dose-escalation cohort, 82.7% of patients were male, and the mean age was around 60 years, with a range of about 23 to 85. Among the approximately 54 dose-escalation patients, approximately 20 had hepatocellular carcinoma, around 15 melanoma, 9 renal cell carcinoma and 9 head and neck cancer. Partial responses occurred in three dose-escalation patients, of whom one had hepatocellular carcinoma and two had cutaneous melanoma. Patients were allowed to have had prior anti-PD-1, anti-PD-L1 or anti-CTLA-4 therapy, and around two fifths of the dose-escalation patients had been treated with checkpoint inhibitors. Peripheral TCRbeta sequencing was intended to test whether TCR sequence diversity was altered and clonal T-cell expansion was caused by ivuxolimab. The paper reports the monotherapy dose-escalation portion (N ≈ 50 patients) of the phase I ivuxolimab trial. What the study reported, not specific to this receptor: The antigen specificity of the clonally expanded peripheral T cells was not determined. Clonal expansion of both CD4+ and CD8+ blood T cells was observed from baseline to week 6 at doses 0.1 to 3.0 mg/kg. On average, CD8+ T cells showed more expanded clones than CD4+ T cells after ivuxolimab. Low levels of normalized T-cell clonal expansion were also seen in some nonresponding patients. In the 0.1-3.0 mg/kg groups, partial responders were among the patients with the lowest normalized peripheral clonal expansion, particularly in CD8+ T cells.

Patients with autoimmune disease history or receiving systemic immunosuppression were excluded from the trial. Peripheral blood for TCR sequencing was collected from all dose cohorts at baseline, on cycle 4 day 1, and on cycle 7 day 1. The samples were drawn from a first-in-human, open-label, multicenter phase I dose-escalation trial of ivuxolimab. Adults with locally advanced or metastatic head and neck squamous cell, hepatocellular, melanoma or renal cell carcinoma were enrolled in the trial. Before TCR sequencing, CD4+ and CD8+ T cells were separately sorted from peripheral blood. The germline V gene specifies SQVTM as CDR1 and ANQGSEA as CDR2. V is cut by 2 bases and J by 6 bases, and the space between the germline ends is 17 bases. From the cysteine through the phenylalanine, the CDR3 covers 14 amino acids. The DNA shown is the 42-base CDR3, in frame from base 1. Genomic DNA was extracted from sorted cells for sequencing of the TCRbeta CDR3 region. The immunoSEQ Assay was used for sequencing of TCRbeta CDR3 regions. This is the immuneACCESS table as TCRdb keeps it, with only in-frame sequences that have V and J called. A part of the clones is gone; compared with another copy, unresolved V genes explain less than half, and the rest is unexplained. This sample is represented by some 74,000 clones; more than 75% of them were singletons. The ten largest clones take up under 1% of the sample.

This sequence uses TRBV29-1 and TRBJ2-7; the D segment cannot be called with confidence. This receptor was identified in an adult with an advanced solid tumor such as melanoma, head and neck, liver or kidney cancer. The sample here was CD4+ or CD8+ T cells sorted from blood, taken in a trial of the OX40 agonist ivuxolimab. The CDR3 reads CSVENSLLTGEQYF. In nucleotides, the sequence is TGCAGCGTTGAAAACAGCCTTTTAACGGGCGAGCAGTACTTC.